This T cell receptor (beta chain) originates from a study of blood T cell repertoires in COVID-19 (dated by TCRdb to 2019 to 2021). About the investigation overall: Samples from collaborators originated in the United States, Italy and Spain and spanned both the acute and convalescent phases of COVID-19. The material from the prospective study consisted of cDNA or gDNA derived from T cells, B-cell-depleted T cells, or PBMCs. Subjects who had been exposed to COVID-19, were actively infected with it, or had recovered from it provided the deeply sampled blood TCRbeta repertoires that made up the dataset. A freely available public database, intended as a resource for researchers studying the immune response to SARS-CoV-2, is where the repertoires were released. Samples came from the ongoing ImmuneRACE study (first 160 participants) plus 1,254 subjects from 6 global collaborators. Nearly every sample came with metadata listing a de-identified subject ID, COVID-19 status, age in years and sex. HLA class I and class II types, where available, came from metadata supplied by the sample provider rather than from assay-based typing. Summary of the overall study and its limitations: Clinical and demographic metadata were provided uncurated, with the amount varying by source and participant.

The CDR3 measures 12 amino acids from cysteine to phenylalanine. The retained sequence is limited to the CDR3, 36 bases, with the frame set at the first base. The junction shows trimming of 2 bases on V and 10 bases on J, plus 12 bases between the germline ends. In the germline V gene, CDR1 corresponds to ENHRY and CDR2 to SYGVKD. Worth noting for this clone: Its antigen is still unknown. It has no much larger one-base neighbor in the sample; base qualities were not kept.

TCRbeta CDR3 regions were amplified from genomic DNA by means of the immunoSEQ Assay, a bias-controlled multiplex PCR. From the authors' description of their analysis: The number of nucleated cells in each sample was estimated by amplification of reference gene primers within the assay. To quantify the absolute abundance of each unique TCRbeta CDR3 rearrangement, sequence reads were collapsed and filtered. Productive Simpson clonality was computed per sample as the square root of Simpson's diversity index over productive rearrangements. TCRdb limited this immuneACCESS table to in-frame rearrangements with V and J called. A share of clones is missing; checked studies link under half to unresolved V genes, and the rest is unexplained. Clonal size and the V and J genes are those of that table, whereas D and trimming came from the DNA. The sample records more than 13,000 clones, 81% of which are singletons. 28% of the sample rests with the top ten.

Each collaborating institution followed its own protocols to collect whole blood in K2EDTA tubes. For TCRbeta analysis, collaborators shipped samples in one of three forms: frozen whole blood, isolated PBMCs, or DNA extracted from either of those sample types. The sample was peripheral blood. Recombination joined TRBV10-3 with TRBJ2-7, with TRBD1 perhaps the D gene, on 6 matching bases. The clonotype comes from a human donor in a cohort sampled during active COVID-19. The DNA sequence is given as TGTGCCATCAGTGAGGGAAGGACAGAACAGTACTTC. Its protein is CAISEGRTEQYF.